This TCR beta chain stems from a study of blood T cell repertoires in COVID-19. Study context: Collection of acute and convalescent COVID-19 samples took place in the United States, Italy and Spain. T cells, B-cell-depleted T cells, or PBMCs provided the cDNA or gDNA that served as material.

Authors' processing steps: For nucleated cells, counts were estimated from reference gene primer amplification. Here immunoSEQ multiplex PCR was the method, and the copy in TCRdb shows in-frame clones only, minus some. V, J and clone size are taken as reported in that table, and D and trimming were inferred from the DNA itself. The sample holds tens of thousands of clones; around 91% are singletons and the top ten take about 2.8%. Germline V gene lookup returns CDR1 LGHDT and CDR2 YNNKEL (reference sequence). The CDR3 has 15 residues. The V end was cut by 3 bases, the J end by 4 bases, with 14 bases between.

Sequencing input: peripheral blood. This clonotype originated in a man aged 45-65 years with active COVID-19. The chain links TRBV3-1 (or the pseudogene TRBV3-2) to TRBJ2-3, with a weak D call TRBD2 (5 bases). CDR3 nucleotides: TGTGCCAGCAGCCACGGTGGGTTGAGGGCAGATACGCAGTATTTT. Its protein product is CASSHGGLRADTQYF.